The 16 T cell receptor beta chains below all came from one sample that was sequenced in a study of shared clonotypes between healthy human individuals. Sequencing was performed with immunoSEQ multiplex PCR; in TCRdb, only in-frame clones are kept and a portion is missing. The sample consists of about 730,000 clones, roughly two thirds of them appearing once. Sequenced material: memory CD4+ T cells sorted from blood. Specified subset: CD45RA-negative fraction. The receptor source for this set is a woman in her twenties or thirties in good health.

This clone was seen a single time. The chain employs TRBV5-1 and TRBJ1-1; D unresolved. The CDR3 is 15 amino acids. Germline assignment: CDR1 SGHRS and CDR2 YFSETQ. V was pared by 3 bases and J by 0 bases, with 12 bases between. CDR3 residues: CASSSSMTMNTEAFF. The CDR3 DNA follows: TGCGCCAGCAGCTCCTCGATGACCATGAACACTGAAGCTTTCTTT.

The J gene is TRBJ1-2, the V gene TRBV6-1, with D possibly TRBD1 on 6 matching bases. CDR1 and CDR2 from the germline V gene are MNHNS and SASEGT. With 2 bases removed from V and 5 bases from J, the gap between germline ends came to 12 bases. CDR3 length: 14 amino acids. The DNA for the CDR3 is TGTGCCAGCAGTGAAAGTAACAGGGCTTATGGCTACACCTTC. Translated: CASSESNRAYGYTF.

This rearrangement joins TRBV19 to TRBJ2-7; possibly TRBD1 or TRBD2 for D (5 bases each). Trimming stripped 5 bases from V and 4 bases from J, with 18 bases between. The CDR3 totals 15 residues. In germline, CDR1 is LNHDA, CDR2 SQIVND (reference sequence). DNA of the CDR3: TGTGCCAGTAGTCGACACGGGACGGAGTCGTACGAGCAGTACTTC. This gives the protein CASSRHGTESYEQYF.

With respect to this clone: This CDR3 is also generated by other DNA sequences in the sample. The V call is TRBV7-2, the J call TRBJ2-4; 8 bases agree with TRBD1. This CDR3 is 14 amino acids long. Germline CDR1 and CDR2: SGHTA and FQGNSA. V was pared by 5 bases and J by 6 bases, with 6 bases of the junction left unmatched. The CDR3 bases are TGTGCCAGCAGCCCGGGACAGGCGCCAAACATTCAGTACTTC. Its protein is CASSPGQAPNIQYF.

This clone has only a few counts. The chain employs TRBV27 and TRBJ1-5; 9 bases align to TRBD1. From germline, CDR1 is MNHEY and CDR2 SMNVEV (reference sequence). This CDR3 has 15 residues. J was trimmed by 3 bases and V by 8 bases; bases with no gene match: 8. The CDR3 DNA reads as TGTGCCAGCGCTGGCGACAGGGGGAACAATCAGCCCCAGCATTTT. Translating gives CASAGDRGNNQPQHF.

The gene calls are TRBV5-1 and TRBJ2-7; D perhaps matches TRBD2 (6 bases). The ends were cut back, 4 bases at V and 7 bases at J, with 21 bases in the middle. The CDR3 loop spans 15 amino acids. Germline CDR1 is SGHRS and CDR2 is YFSETQ. The CDR3 is CASSRGRGRDLEQYF. CDR3 bases: TGCGCCAGCAGCCGTGGACGTGGCAGGGACTTGGAGCAGTACTTC.

The V and J genes are TRBV5-1 and TRBJ2-1; D gene ambiguous. The CDR3 covers 14 residues. The germline V and J ends were trimmed by 0 bases and 3 bases, with 7 bases remaining between them. The V gene's germline CDR1 is SGHRS and CDR2 YFSETQ. CDR3: CASSLDYIYNEQFF. The CDR3 DNA reads as TGCGCCAGCAGCTTGGACTATATCTACAATGAGCAGTTCTTC.

The V gene is TRBV18, the J gene TRBJ2-3; 9 bases map to TRBD1. V lost 3 bases and J lost 4; bases outside the gene matches: 2. The germline gives CDR1 KGHSH, CDR2 LQKENI. The CDR3 totals 14 residues. The CDR3 DNA sequence: TGTGCCAGCTCACCTAGGACAGGGGCAGATACGCAGTATTTT. Amino acids: CASSPRTGADTQYF.

The chain uses TRBV9 and TRBJ2-5, with TRBD2 matching over 12 bases. CDR3 length: 16 residues. The trim removed 1 base at V and 6 bases at J, leaving 7 bases unmatched. Germline CDR1 reads SGDLS; CDR2 reads YYNGEE. CDR3 amino acids: CASSVSRLAGVQTQYF. For the CDR3, the DNA is TGTGCCAGCAGCGTATCGAGACTAGCGGGAGTTCAGACCCAGTACTTC.

The J gene is TRBJ1-2, the V gene TRBV10-3, with D unclear. Trimming removed 11 bases from V and 4 bases from J, with 11 bases in between. Germline loops: CDR1 ENHRY, CDR2 SYGVKD. This CDR3 spans 11 amino acids. CDR3 nucleotide sequence: TGTGCCTCGATGGGAGGCTATGGCTACACCTTC. Protein product: CASMGGYGYTF.

The chain joins TRBV27 to TRBJ2-1, with 7 bases aligning to TRBD1. This CDR3 has 19 amino acids. J lost 0 bases, V lost 5 bases, and 16 bases had no gene match. CDR1 MNHEY and CDR2 SMNVEV come from the germline V gene (reference sequence). CDR3 coding DNA: TGTGCCAGCAGTACCCGGGACAGTGTCCTCGCGGGCTCCTACAATGAGCAGTTCTTC. Residues: CASSTRDSVLAGSYNEQFF.

The chain joins TRBV28 to TRBJ2-7; TRBD1 matches 12 bases. CDR3 length equals 14 residues. The germline V gene encodes CDR1 MDHEN and CDR2 SYDVKM. Trimming removed 8 bases from V and 6 bases from J; junction bases left unmatched: 8. CDR3 loop: CASPPGTGGPEQYF. The CDR3, as DNA: TGTGCCAGCCCTCCCGGGACAGGGGGCCCCGAGCAGTACTTC.

The chain joins TRBV7-9 to TRBJ2-2; TRBD1 matches 8 bases. Germline V gene lookup returns CDR1 SEHNR and CDR2 FQNEAQ (reference sequence). J lost 5 bases, V lost 7 bases, and 12 bases had no gene match. This CDR3 spans 16 amino acids. For the CDR3, the DNA is TGTGCCAGCACCCAACCTGGACAGGGCGAGACCGGGGAGCTGTTTTTT. Translated, it gives CASTQPGQGETGELFF.

There are a few counts of this clone. The V and J genes are TRBV5-4 and TRBJ2-5; D gene ambiguous. The CDR3 has 12 amino acids. Per germline, CDR1 SGHNT and CDR2 YYREEE (reference sequence). V was shortened by 0 bases and J by 5 bases, with 5 bases between the two germline ends. The CDR3 loop reads CASSLVGETQYF. CDR3 DNA: TGTGCCAGCAGCTTGGTGGGGGAGACCCAGTACTTC.

This clone was counted a single time. The rearrangement joins TRBV12-5 to TRBJ1-4, with D possibly being TRBD1 (6 bases). The CDR3 runs to 16 residues. CDR1 and CDR2 (germline): LGHNT, FRNRAP. Trimming removed 7 bases from V and 2 bases from J, with 17 bases in between. The CDR3 bases are TGTGCTAGTGAAGAGGGGGTGATGGGGACTAATGAAAAACTGTTTTTT. This sequence encodes CASEEGVMGTNEKLFF. Together with reference TRBV12-5 and TRBJ1-4, the CDR3 gives the full variable domain: DARVTQTPRHKVTEMGQEVTMRCQPILGHNTVFWYRQTMMQGLELLAYFRNRAPLDDSGMPKDRFSAEMPDATLATLKIQPSEPRDSAVYFCASEEGVMGTNEKLFFGSGTQLSVL.

Comments on this clone: The same CDR3 also results from other DNA sequences found in this sample. This chain links TRBV7-2 with TRBJ2-1; TRBD2 aligns across 7 bases. This CDR3 has 15 residues. The junction had 5 bases not matched to a gene; V was cut back by 2 bases and J by 4 bases. CDR1 SGHTA and CDR2 FQGNSA come from the germline V gene. The CDR3 nucleotides read TGTGCCAGCAGCTTAAGTAGCGGGCTGTACAATGAGCAGTTCTTC. Protein: CASSLSSGLYNEQFF.